These 32 T cell receptor beta chains were all obtained from the same sample, sequenced in a study of vaccination and CD4 T cells after COVID-19. Oncomine TCR Beta short-read sequencing was applied to DNA from cultured CD4+ T cells. TCRdb analysed the PCR reads with MiXCR anew, one entry per CDR3 protein. Of about 17,000 distinct CDR3 sequences in the sample, roughly 62% were seen once. Specified treatment: roughly ten-day PBMC culture with coronavirus spike peptide pools or control peptides (ViraFEST assay). No cognate antigen is known for these TCRs. This specimen was CD4+ T cells from blood, cultured in vitro, taken after SARS-CoV-2 vaccination. Receptors were obtained from a human donor who had recovered from COVID-19.

In its sample, this clonotype was seen a few times. The gene calls are TRBV27 and TRBJ1-1; TRBD1 matches 8 bases. Germline CDR1 and CDR2: MNHEY and SMNVEV (reference sequence). J was trimmed by 1 base and V by 5 bases; bases with no gene match: 15. There are 18 residues in the CDR3. CDR3 loop: CASSPYLRDRLPNTEAFF. CDR3 nucleotides: TGTGCCAGCAGTCCCTACCTCCGGGACAGGCTCCCGAACACTGAAGCTTTCTTT.

As DNA, the CDR3 is TGTGCCAGCAGCTTAGGGGGGGCTAGCGGGAGTCAAGAGACCCAGTACTTC. Protein product: CASSLGGASGSQETQYF. The chain links TRBV11-3 to TRBJ2-5, with 10 bases matching TRBD2. CDR1 SGHNT and CDR2 YENEEA come from the germline V gene. V shed 1 base, J shed 2 bases, and the junction held 7 bases outside the gene matches. This CDR3 has 17 amino acids. Together with reference TRBV11-3 and TRBJ2-5, the CDR3 gives the full variable domain: EAGVVQSPRYKIIEKKQPVAFWCNPISGHNTLYWYLQNLGQGPELLIRYENEEAVDDSQLPKDRFSAERLKGVDSTLKIQPAELGDSAVYLCASSLGGASGSQETQYFGPGTRLLVL.

The chain couples TRBV20-1 to TRBJ2-5, with D tentatively TRBD2 (7 bases). Trimming cost V 3 bases and J 0 bases, with 14 bases left between them. CDR1 is DFQATT, CDR2 SNEGSKA, per germline (reference sequence). The CDR3 has 15 residues. The CDR3 DNA follows: TGCAGTGCTAGCCTGGCGGGGGCCAACCAAGAGACCCAGTACTTC. Translation gives CSASLAGANQETQYF.

This clonotype was seen more than once but under ten times. The chain carries TRBV2 and TRBJ1-3, with a weak D call TRBD1 (6 bases). Trimming took 11 bases from V and 1 from J, leaving 12 bases between them. In germline, CDR1 is SNHLY, CDR2 FYNNEI. The CDR3 has 13 residues. The CDR3 reads CASQGQSGNTIYF. The CDR3 DNA is TGTGCCTCCCAGGGGCAGTCTGGAAACACCATATATTTT.

The J gene is TRBJ2-5, the V gene TRBV7-2; D gene unclear. From germline, CDR1 is SGHTA and CDR2 FQGNSA. The CDR3 consists of 18 residues. Trimming removed 1 base from V and 2 bases from J, with 20 bases in between. CDR3 DNA sequence: TGTGCCAGCAGCTTAGGTTTTAGGGTTTCCCAACTACAAGAGACCCAGTACTTC. This gives the protein CASSLGFRVSQLQETQYF.

The chain recombines TRBV4-3 with TRBJ1-6; no definite D call. CDR1 LGHNA and CDR2 YSLEER come from the germline V gene. This CDR3 has 13 residues. The V end lost 1 base, the J end lost 9 bases, and 7 bases lay between the germline ends. CDR3 loop: CASSQGLFSPLHF. The DNA of the CDR3 is TGCGCCAGCAGCCAAGGTCTGTTTTCACCCCTCCACTTT.

The rearrangement uses TRBV7-9 and TRBJ1-6; 9 bases agree with TRBD1. The CDR3 is 14 residues long. Germline lookup yields CDR1 SEHNR and CDR2 FQNEAQ (reference sequence). With V trimmed by 5 bases and J by 9 bases, 5 bases remained unmatched. CDR3 amino acids: CASSLPGQGSPLHF. Here the CDR3 DNA reads TGTGCCAGCAGCCTTCCGGGACAGGGTTCACCCCTCCACTTT.

In DNA form, the CDR3 reads TGCAGTGCTAGAGATGACGCGCGAGTCACTGAAGCTTTCTTT. Amino acid sequence: CSARDDARVTEAFF. The gene calls are TRBV20-1 and TRBJ1-1; no reliable D call. Germline V gene lookup returns CDR1 DFQATT and CDR2 SNEGSKA (reference sequence). The CDR3 is 14 amino acids. V lost 0 bases and J lost 4, with 12 bases in between.

This clonotype has just a few counts. J is TRBJ1-6 and V is TRBV20-1; D gene uncertain. The CDR3 runs to 13 residues. The V end was cut by 3 bases, the J end by 5 bases, with 8 bases between. Looked up from germline, CDR1 is DFQATT and CDR2 is SNEGSKA (reference sequence). In DNA, the CDR3 is TGCAGTGCTAGTATGACAAATAATTCACCCCTCCACTTT. This sequence encodes CSASMTNNSPLHF.

This clonotype has a single count. The genes are TRBV6-1 and TRBJ1-4; a possible D gene is TRBD1 (6 bases). Trimming took off 6 bases at V and 5 bases at J, with 13 bases between the two ends. Germline CDR1 is MNHNS and CDR2 is SASEGT. CDR3 length equals 14 residues. CDR3 sequence (DNA): TGTGCCAGCAGAACACAGGGTTCCAATGAAAAACTGTTTTTT. Its translation: CASRTQGSNEKLFF.

The V gene is TRBV27, the J gene TRBJ1-2; TRBD1 aligns across 7 bases. From germline, CDR1 is MNHEY and CDR2 SMNVEV (reference sequence). Trimming cost V 2 bases and J 4 bases; bases outside gene matches: 7. CDR3 length equals 15 residues. CDR3 region: CASSLVPGGTYGYTF. The CDR3 bases are TGTGCCAGCAGTTTAGTGCCAGGGGGGACCTATGGCTACACCTTC.

The V and J genes are TRBV10-2 and TRBJ2-1; 11 nucleotides agree with TRBD2. J gave up 3 bases and V 6 bases, and 7 bases lay outside the gene matches. This CDR3 spans 16 amino acids. Germline loops: CDR1 WSHSY, CDR2 SAAADI. CDR3 nucleotides: TGCGCCAGCAGAAAACCTAGCGGGGGGCTCTACAATGAGCAGTTCTTC. This sequence encodes CASRKPSGGLYNEQFF.

This clonotype has a handful of counts. V usage is TRBV24-1 and J usage is TRBJ2-3, with 10 bases fitting TRBD2. V lost 3 bases, J lost 4 bases, and 6 bases stayed unmatched. This CDR3 has 16 residues. Germline assignment: CDR1 KGHDR and CDR2 SFDVKD. CDR3 nucleotide sequence: TGTGCCACCAGTGATGAAGCGGGAGGGCCGTCAGATACGCAGTATTTT. This gives the protein CATSDEAGGPSDTQYF.

This rearrangement joins TRBV20-1 to TRBJ1-1, with D unclear. Trimming left V 1 base short and J 3 bases short, with 15 bases between. The CDR3 spans 15 residues. The germline V gene has CDR1 DFQATT and CDR2 SNEGSKA (reference sequence). CDR3 sequence reads: CSARVDERDHTEAFF. DNA of the CDR3: TGCAGTGCTAGAGTAGACGAACGGGATCACACTGAAGCTTTCTTT.

This clonotype was found a few times. The V call is TRBV6-5, the J call TRBJ2-7; the D is unclear. V shed 4 bases and J shed 6 bases, with 10 bases lying between them. The CDR3 totals 12 residues. Germline-derived CDR1 and CDR2 are MNHEY and SVGAGI. The CDR3 sequence is CASSLPGGEQYF. The CDR3 DNA is TGTGCCAGCAGTTTACCTGGTGGCGAGCAGTACTTC.

The chain uses TRBV7-3 and TRBJ2-1; D gene uncertain. The CDR3 has 13 amino acids. V dropped 6 bases and J dropped 6 bases, with 12 bases sitting between them. Germline CDR1 and CDR2: SGHTA and FQGTGA. The CDR3 spells CASSFGWGNEQFF. CDR3 nucleotides: TGTGCCAGCAGTTTCGGGTGGGGCAATGAGCAGTTCTTC.

This clonotype has just a few counts. V gene TRBV7-7 combines with J gene TRBJ1-2, with a possible D match to TRBD1 (6 bases). Germline CDR1 reads SSHAT; CDR2 reads FNYEAQ (reference sequence). Between the trimmed V and J ends, which lost 3 bases and 4 bases, there was a span of 15 bases. This CDR3 spans 15 amino acids. CDR3 loop: CASSFKQGSGYGYTF. CDR3 DNA sequence: TGTGCCAGCAGCTTCAAACAGGGTAGCGGCTATGGCTACACCTTC.

This clonotype is a singleton in its sample. The rearrangement links TRBV6-2 or TRBV6-3 to TRBJ1-1, with a weak D call TRBD1 (5 bases). This CDR3 has 13 residues. Germline V CDR1 and CDR2: MNHEY, SVGEGT. Trimming left V 6 bases short and J 2 bases short, with 10 bases between. CDR3 DNA sequence: TGTGCCAGCAGAAAGGGGCTAAACACTGAAGCTTTCTTT. Encoded protein: CASRKGLNTEAFF.

The sample holds a few counts of this clonotype. The DNA of the CDR3 is TGTGCCAGCAGCGCCACAGGGCGCTATGGCTACACCTTC. This encodes CASSATGRYGYTF. The chain joins TRBV28 to TRBJ1-2; possible D gene TRBD1, 6 bases. Germline CDR1 MDHEN, CDR2 SYDVKM. This CDR3 comprises 13 residues. The V end was cut by 6 bases, the J end by 4 bases, with 12 bases between.

This chain uses TRBV7-2 with TRBJ2-7, with 7 bases identical to TRBD2. Germline V gene sequence: CDR1 SGHTA, CDR2 FQGNSA. V lost 4 bases and J lost 5; bases outside the gene matches: 8. The CDR3 loop spans 14 amino acids. The CDR3 loop reads CASSSVTSFNEQYF. The CDR3 DNA reads TGTGCCAGCAGCTCGGTGACTAGCTTTAACGAGCAGTACTTC.

The rearrangement uses TRBV12-3 or TRBV12-4 and TRBJ2-1; D is possibly TRBD2 (5 bases). V was cut by 1 base and J by 0 bases, with 7 bases left in between. The CDR3 is 15 amino acids. CDR3 sequence (DNA): TGTGCCAGCAGTTTAGGAGGGAGCTCCTACAATGAGCAGTTCTTC. It specifies CASSLGGSSYNEQFF.

The chain carries TRBV6-2 or TRBV6-3 and TRBJ2-5, with D possibly being TRBD1 (6 bases). The germline CDR1 and CDR2 sequences are MNHEY and SVGEGT. The CDR3 covers 17 residues. V shed 2 bases and J shed 4 bases, with 20 bases lying between them. The CDR3, as DNA: TGTGCCAGCAGTTACCACAGCAACAGGGTACGGTCAGAGACCCAGTACTTC. Protein sequence: CASSYHSNRVRSETQYF.

By share, this clonotype counts as medium-sized. The rearrangement joins TRBV20-1 to TRBJ2-5; possible D gene TRBD2, 5 bases. Germline-derived CDR1 and CDR2 are DFQATT and SNEGSKA (reference sequence). The CDR3 spans 12 residues. V was pared by 2 bases and J by 3 bases, with 7 bases between. The chain's CDR3 is CSARYGEETQYF. The CDR3 DNA reads as TGCAGTGCTAGATACGGGGAAGAGACCCAGTACTTC.

The V call is TRBV19, the J call TRBJ2-7; 8 bases agree with TRBD1. CDR1 and CDR2 from the germline V gene are LNHDA and SQIVND (reference sequence). Unmatched junction bases numbered 7, after V lost 1 base and J lost 5 bases. The CDR3 totals 15 residues. CDR3 sequence: CASSIGQGIGDEQYF. CDR3 DNA: TGTGCCAGTAGTATAGGACAGGGGATAGGGGACGAGCAGTACTTC.

This chain joins TRBV11-2 and TRBJ2-2; 7 positions match TRBD1. This CDR3 spans 16 amino acids. The V gene end was trimmed by 0 bases and the J gene end by 4 bases; junction bases not matched to a gene: 5. CDR1 SGHAT and CDR2 FQNNGV come from the germline V gene. CDR3 nucleotides: TGTGCCAGCAGCTTAGATCATTCAGGGGGCACCGGGGAGCTGTTTTTT. This encodes CASSLDHSGGTGELFF.

In this sample, this clonotype turned up a few times. The V gene is TRBV19, the J gene TRBJ1-2, with D perhaps matching TRBD1 (5 bases). The CDR3 consists of 15 residues. The V gene's germline CDR1 is LNHDA and CDR2 SQIVND (reference sequence). Trimming removed 2 bases at V and 2 bases at J, with 12 bases between. The DNA of the CDR3 is TGTGCCAGTAGTATAAATCGGGGCGAAAACTATGGCTACACCTTC. Its protein is CASSINRGENYGYTF.

This CDR3 is CSAETARGNTIYF. The CDR3 DNA reads as TGCAGTGCTGAGACAGCCAGGGGAAACACCATATATTTT. The chain employs TRBV20-1 and TRBJ1-3; weak D call: TRBD1 (5 bases). V was clipped by 5 bases and J by 4 bases, with 12 bases between them. The germline CDR1 and CDR2 sequences are DFQATT and SNEGSKA (reference sequence). This CDR3 region has 13 residues.

The chain is built from TRBV18 and TRBJ1-6; D unresolved. Germline assignment: CDR1 KGHSH and CDR2 LQKENI. The CDR3 has 12 residues. V shed 4 bases and J shed 5 bases, with 3 bases lying between them. The CDR3 DNA reads TGTGCCAGCTCACGGGATAATTCACCCCTCCACTTT. This translates into CASSRDNSPLHF.

This clonotype has a handful of counts. This chain joins TRBV7-2 and TRBJ2-2; 9 bases match TRBD2. V trimming: 5 bases; J trimming: 4 bases; junction bases outside the gene matches: 11. From germline, CDR1 is SGHTA and CDR2 FQGNSA. This CDR3 has 17 amino acids. The CDR3 protein is CASSPTSRGGFTGELFF. CDR3 nucleotides: TGTGCCAGCAGCCCGACTTCGCGGGGGGGATTCACCGGGGAGCTGTTTTTT.

The V and J genes are TRBV5-1 and TRBJ2-5, with D possibly called TRBD1 or TRBD2 (5 bases each). Deletions cut 1 base from V and 4 bases from J, with 20 bases between. The CDR3 extends over 17 amino acids. Germline assignment: CDR1 SGHRS and CDR2 YFSETQ. CDR3 loop: CASSLNGGRSRGETQYF. CDR3 coding DNA: TGCGCCAGCAGCTTGAATGGGGGACGTAGTAGGGGAGAGACCCAGTACTTC.

In this sample, this clonotype turned up a few times. V usage is TRBV27 and J usage is TRBJ1-2; TRBD1 aligns across 9 bases. Trimming took 3 bases from V and 2 from J; bases not matched to a gene: 7. The CDR3 runs to 16 residues. From germline, CDR1 is MNHEY and CDR2 SMNVEV (reference sequence). In nucleotides, the CDR3 is TGTGCCAGCAGTTTCTCCCAGGACAGGGGCAACTATGGCTACACCTTC. It encodes CASSFSQDRGNYGYTF.

This clonotype was counted between two and nine times. This chain joins TRBV20-1 and TRBJ2-1; 9 bases match TRBD2. CDR1 is DFQATT and CDR2 is SNEGSKA in the germline V gene (reference sequence). Trimming cost V 3 bases and J 7 bases; bases outside gene matches: 7. The CDR3 runs 14 residues. This CDR3 is CSARGAGGLNEQFF. DNA for the CDR3: TGCAGTGCTAGGGGAGCGGGGGGCCTTAATGAGCAGTTCTTC.